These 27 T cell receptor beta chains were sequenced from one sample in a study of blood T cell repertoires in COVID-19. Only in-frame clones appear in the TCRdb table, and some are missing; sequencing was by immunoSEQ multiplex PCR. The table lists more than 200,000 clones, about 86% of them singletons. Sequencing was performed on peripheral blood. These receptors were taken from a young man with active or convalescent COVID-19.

CDR3 in amino acids: CASSPGAGTDGANVLTF. Written as DNA, the CDR3 is TGCGCCAGCAGCCCGGGCGCAGGGACTGATGGGGCCAACGTCCTGACTTTC. The chain links TRBV5-1 to TRBJ2-6; possibly TRBD2 for D (6 bases). The germline V gene has CDR1 SGHRS and CDR2 YFSETQ. This CDR3 has 17 amino acids. V dropped 4 bases and J dropped 3 bases, with 17 bases sitting between them.

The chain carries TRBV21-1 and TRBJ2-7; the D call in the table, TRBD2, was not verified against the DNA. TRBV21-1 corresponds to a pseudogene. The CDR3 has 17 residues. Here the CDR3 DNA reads TGTGCCAGCAGCAATGGGGGAGGGAAAAGAGTCGTCTACGAGCAGTACTTC. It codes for CASSNGGGKRVVYEQYF.

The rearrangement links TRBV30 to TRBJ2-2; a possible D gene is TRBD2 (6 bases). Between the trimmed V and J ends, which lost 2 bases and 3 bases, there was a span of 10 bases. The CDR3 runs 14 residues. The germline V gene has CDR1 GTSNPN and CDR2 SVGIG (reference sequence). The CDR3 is CAWSWPGDTGELFF. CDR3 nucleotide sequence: TGTGCCTGGAGTTGGCCGGGAGACACCGGGGAGCTGTTTTTT.

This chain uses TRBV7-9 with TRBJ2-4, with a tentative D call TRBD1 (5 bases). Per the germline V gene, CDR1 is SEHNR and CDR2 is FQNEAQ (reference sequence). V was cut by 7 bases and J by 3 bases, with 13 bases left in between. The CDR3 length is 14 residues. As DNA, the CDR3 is TGTGCCAGCACCTCGACAGTGCACAAAAACATTCAGTACTTC. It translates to CASTSTVHKNIQYF. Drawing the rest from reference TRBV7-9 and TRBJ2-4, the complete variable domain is DTGVSQNPRHKITKRGQNVTFRCDPISEHNRLYWYRQTLGQGPEFLTYFQNEAQLEKSRLLSDRFSAERPKGSFSTLEIQRTEQGDSAMYLCASTSTVHKNIQYFGAGTRLSVL.

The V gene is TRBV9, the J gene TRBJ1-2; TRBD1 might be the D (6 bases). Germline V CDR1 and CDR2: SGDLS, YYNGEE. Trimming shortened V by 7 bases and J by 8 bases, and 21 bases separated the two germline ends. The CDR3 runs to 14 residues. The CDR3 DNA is TGTGCCAGCGACTCGGGGTCAGGGGAACGGGGCTACACCTTC. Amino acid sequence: CASDSGSGERGYTF. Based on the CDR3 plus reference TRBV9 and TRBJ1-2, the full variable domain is DSGVTQTPKHLITATGQRVTLRCSPRSGDLSVYWYQQSLDQGLQFLIQYYNGEERAKGNILERFSAQQFPDLHSELNLSSLELGDSALYFCASDSGSGERGYTFGSGTRLTVV.

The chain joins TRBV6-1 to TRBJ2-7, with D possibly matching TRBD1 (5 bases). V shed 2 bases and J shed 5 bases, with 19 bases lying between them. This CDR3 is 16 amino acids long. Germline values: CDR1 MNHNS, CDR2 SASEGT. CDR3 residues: CASSEFESGNQNEQYF. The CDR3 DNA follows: TGTGCCAGCAGTGAATTTGAGTCAGGGAATCAGAACGAGCAGTACTTC.

CDR3 nucleotides: TGTGCCAGCAGCTTGGGAGACAGGGTCGGTTCACCCCTCCACTTT. Protein product: CASSLGDRVGSPLHF. The chain combines TRBV5-4 with TRBJ1-6; 7 bases agree with TRBD1. This CDR3 has 15 amino acids. The ends lost 0 bases at V and 9 bases at J; junction bases unmatched: 6. Germline loops: CDR1 SGHNT, CDR2 YYREEE (reference sequence).

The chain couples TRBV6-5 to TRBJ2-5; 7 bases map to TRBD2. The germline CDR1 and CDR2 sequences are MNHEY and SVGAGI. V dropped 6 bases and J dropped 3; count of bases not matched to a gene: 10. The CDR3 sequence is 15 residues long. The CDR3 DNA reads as TGTGCCAGCAGGGGGGAGGGCGAAGAGGAAGAGACCCAGTACTTC. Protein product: CASRGEGEEEETQYF.

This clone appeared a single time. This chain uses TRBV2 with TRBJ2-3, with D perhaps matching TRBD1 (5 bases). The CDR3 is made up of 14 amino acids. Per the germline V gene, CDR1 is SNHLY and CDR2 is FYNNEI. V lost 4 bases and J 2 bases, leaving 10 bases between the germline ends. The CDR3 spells CASSVRQTTDTQYF. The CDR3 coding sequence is TGTGCCAGCAGTGTGAGACAGACCACAGATACGCAGTATTTT.

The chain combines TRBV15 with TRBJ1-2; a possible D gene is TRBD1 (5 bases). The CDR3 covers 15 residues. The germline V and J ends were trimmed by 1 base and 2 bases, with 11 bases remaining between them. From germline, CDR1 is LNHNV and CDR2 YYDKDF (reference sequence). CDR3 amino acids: CATSRGVQVNYGYTF. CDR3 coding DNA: TGTGCCACCAGCAGAGGAGTACAGGTCAACTATGGCTACACCTTC.

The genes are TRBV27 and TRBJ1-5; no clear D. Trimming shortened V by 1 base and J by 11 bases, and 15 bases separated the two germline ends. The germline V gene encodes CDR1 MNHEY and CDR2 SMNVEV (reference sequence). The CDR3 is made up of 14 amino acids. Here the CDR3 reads CASSLFGVGGAQHF. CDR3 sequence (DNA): TGTGCCAGCAGTTTATTTGGTGTGGGCGGGGCCCAGCATTTT.

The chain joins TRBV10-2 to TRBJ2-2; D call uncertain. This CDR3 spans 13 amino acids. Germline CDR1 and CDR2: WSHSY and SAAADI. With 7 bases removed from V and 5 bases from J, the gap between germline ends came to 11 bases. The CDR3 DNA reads TGCGCCAGCACACCGTTCGGTACCGGGGAGCTGTTTTTT. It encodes CASTPFGTGELFF.

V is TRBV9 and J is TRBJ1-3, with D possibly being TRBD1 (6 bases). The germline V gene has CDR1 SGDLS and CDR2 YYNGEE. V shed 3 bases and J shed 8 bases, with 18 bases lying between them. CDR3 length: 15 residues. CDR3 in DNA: TGTGCCAGCAGCGCCGCAGGGGAAACGTCGCACACCATATATTTT. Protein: CASSAAGETSHTIYF.

The CDR3 nucleotides read TGTGCCTGGGGGACTGCTAGGGAGCAGTACTTC. Its protein is CAWGTAREQYF. The chain uses TRBV30 and TRBJ2-7; D may be TRBD2 (6 bases). V was shortened by 5 bases and J by 7 bases, with 12 bases between the two germline ends. Per the germline V gene, CDR1 is GTSNPN and CDR2 is SVGIG (reference sequence). The CDR3 loop spans 11 amino acids.

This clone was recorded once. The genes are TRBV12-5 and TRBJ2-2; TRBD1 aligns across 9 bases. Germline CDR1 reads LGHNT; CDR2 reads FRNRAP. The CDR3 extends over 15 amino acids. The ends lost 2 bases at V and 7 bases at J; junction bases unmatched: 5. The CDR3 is CASGLIQGAVGELFF. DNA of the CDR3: TGTGCTAGTGGTTTGATACAGGGGGCGGTCGGGGAGCTGTTTTTT.

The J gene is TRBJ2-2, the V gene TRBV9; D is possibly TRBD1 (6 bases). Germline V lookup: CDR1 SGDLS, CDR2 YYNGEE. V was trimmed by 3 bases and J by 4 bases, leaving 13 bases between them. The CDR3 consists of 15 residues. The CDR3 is CASSAYRGGTGELFF. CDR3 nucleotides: TGTGCCAGCAGCGCCTACCGAGGGGGCACCGGGGAGCTGTTTTTT.

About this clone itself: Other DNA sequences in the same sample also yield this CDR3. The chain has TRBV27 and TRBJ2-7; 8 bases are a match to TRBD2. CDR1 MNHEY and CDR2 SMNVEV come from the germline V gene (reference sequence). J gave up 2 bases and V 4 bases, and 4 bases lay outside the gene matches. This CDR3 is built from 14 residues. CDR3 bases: TGTGCCAGCAGTTCGAGCGGGGGCCCCTACGAGCAGTACTTC. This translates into CASSSSGGPYEQYF.

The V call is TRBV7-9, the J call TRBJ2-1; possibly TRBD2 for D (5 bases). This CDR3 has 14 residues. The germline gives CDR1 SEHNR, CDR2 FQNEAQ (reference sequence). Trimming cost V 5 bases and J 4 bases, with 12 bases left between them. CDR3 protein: CASSRGLGYNEQFF. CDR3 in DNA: TGTGCCAGCAGCCGCGGGCTAGGATACAATGAGCAGTTCTTC.

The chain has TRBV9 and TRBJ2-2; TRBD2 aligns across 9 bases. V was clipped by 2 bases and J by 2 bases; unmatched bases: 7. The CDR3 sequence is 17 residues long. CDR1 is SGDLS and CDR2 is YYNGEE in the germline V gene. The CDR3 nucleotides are TGTGCCAGCAGCGTGTCCAGCGGGGGGCCTAACACCGGGGAGCTGTTTTTT. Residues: CASSVSSGGPNTGELFF. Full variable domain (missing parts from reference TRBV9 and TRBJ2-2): DSGVTQTPKHLITATGQRVTLRCSPRSGDLSVYWYQQSLDQGLQFLIQYYNGEERAKGNILERFSAQQFPDLHSELNLSSLELGDSALYFCASSVSSGGPNTGELFFGEGSRLTVL.

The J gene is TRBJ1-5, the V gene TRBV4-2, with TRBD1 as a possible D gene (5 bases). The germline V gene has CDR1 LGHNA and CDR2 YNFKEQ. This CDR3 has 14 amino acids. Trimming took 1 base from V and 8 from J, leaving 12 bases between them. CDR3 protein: CASSQGGEIEPQHF. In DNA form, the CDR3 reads TGTGCCAGCAGCCAAGGGGGGGAGATCGAGCCCCAGCATTTT.

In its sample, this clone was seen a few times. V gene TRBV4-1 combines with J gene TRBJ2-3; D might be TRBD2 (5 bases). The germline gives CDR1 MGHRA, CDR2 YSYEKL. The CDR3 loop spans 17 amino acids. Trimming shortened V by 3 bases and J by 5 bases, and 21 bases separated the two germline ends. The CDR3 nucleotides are TGCGCCAGCAGCCAGGCCTCCCGCGGGCTCGGCGGAGATACGCAGTATTTT. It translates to CASSQASRGLGGDTQYF.

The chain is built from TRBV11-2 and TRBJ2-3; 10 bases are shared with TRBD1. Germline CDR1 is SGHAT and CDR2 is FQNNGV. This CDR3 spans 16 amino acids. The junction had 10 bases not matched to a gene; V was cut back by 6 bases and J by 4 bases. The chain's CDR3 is CASSQLVTGGADTQYF. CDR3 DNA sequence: TGTGCCAGCAGTCAGCTGGTGACAGGGGGCGCAGATACGCAGTATTTT.

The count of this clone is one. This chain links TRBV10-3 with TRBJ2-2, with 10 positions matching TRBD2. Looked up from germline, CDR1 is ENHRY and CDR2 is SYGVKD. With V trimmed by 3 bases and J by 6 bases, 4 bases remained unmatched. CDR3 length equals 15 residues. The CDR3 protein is CAISESSGGSGELFF. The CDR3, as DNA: TGTGCCATCAGTGAATCTAGCGGGGGCTCCGGGGAGCTGTTTTTT.

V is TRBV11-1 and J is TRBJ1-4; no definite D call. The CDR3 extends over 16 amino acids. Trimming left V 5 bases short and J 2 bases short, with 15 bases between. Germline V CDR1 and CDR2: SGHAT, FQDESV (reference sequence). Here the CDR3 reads CASSQTQDWTNEKLFF. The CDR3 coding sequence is TGTGCCAGCAGCCAAACCCAGGACTGGACTAATGAAAAACTGTTTTTT.

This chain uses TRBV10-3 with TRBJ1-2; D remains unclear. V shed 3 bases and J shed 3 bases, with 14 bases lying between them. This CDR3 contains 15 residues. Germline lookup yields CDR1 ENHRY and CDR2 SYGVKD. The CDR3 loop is CAISDEARWDYGYTF. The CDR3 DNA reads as TGTGCCATCAGTGATGAGGCCAGATGGGACTATGGCTACACCTTC.

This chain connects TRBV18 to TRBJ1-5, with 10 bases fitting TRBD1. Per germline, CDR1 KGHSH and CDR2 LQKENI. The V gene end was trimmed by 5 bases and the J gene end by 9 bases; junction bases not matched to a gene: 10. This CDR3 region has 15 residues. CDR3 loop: CASSISGQGDRPQHF. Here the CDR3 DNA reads TGTGCCAGCTCAATATCCGGACAGGGGGATCGGCCCCAGCATTTT.

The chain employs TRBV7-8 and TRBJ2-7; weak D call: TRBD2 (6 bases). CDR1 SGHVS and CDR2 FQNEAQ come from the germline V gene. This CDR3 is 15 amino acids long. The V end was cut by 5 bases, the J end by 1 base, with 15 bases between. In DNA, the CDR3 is TGTGCCAGCAGCCCAAAGCGGGTCATGTCCTACGAGCAGTACTTC. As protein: CASSPKRVMSYEQYF.